This TCR beta chain derives from a study of blood T cell repertoires in COVID-19. This clone showed up just a few times. Clones were read by immunoSEQ multiplex PCR, and TCRdb kept only the in-frame ones, dropping some. The repertoire holds about 200,000 clones, with just over 85% as singletons. V gave up 5 bases and J gave up 2 bases, with 13 bases separating them. CDR3 length equals 15 residues. From germline, CDR1 is MNHEY and CDR2 SVGAGI. This chain connects TRBV6-5 to TRBJ1-5; D not resolved. The clonotype comes from a man in his forties or fifties with acute or convalescent COVID-19. The sample comprised peripheral blood. The CDR3 is CASSHSPKGNQPQHF. The CDR3 nucleotides read TGTGCCAGCAGTCACAGCCCGAAGGGCAATCAGCCCCAGCATTTT.